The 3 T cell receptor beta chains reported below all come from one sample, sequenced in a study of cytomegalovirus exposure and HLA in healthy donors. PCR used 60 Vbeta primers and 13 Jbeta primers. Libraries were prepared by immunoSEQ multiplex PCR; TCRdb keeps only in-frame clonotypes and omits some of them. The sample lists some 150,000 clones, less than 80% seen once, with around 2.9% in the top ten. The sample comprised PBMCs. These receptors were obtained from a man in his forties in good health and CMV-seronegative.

The CDR3 DNA reads as TGTGCCAGCAGTTTACGCGGGGGGCGGGGGGACCCTAGCACAGATACGCAGTATTTT. It specifies CASSLRGGRGDPSTDTQYF. The V call is TRBV27, the J call TRBJ2-3, with 8 bases that match TRBD2. V lost 2 bases, J lost 0 bases, and 13 bases stayed unmatched. The CDR3 is made up of 19 amino acids. Germline V CDR1 and CDR2: MNHEY, SMNVEV (reference sequence).

CDR3 sequence (DNA): TGTGCCAGCAGTGGGCGGCTCTCGGGGTCCGGAAACACCATATATTTT. It yields the protein CASSGRLSGSGNTIYF. This chain connects TRBV28 to TRBJ1-3; D not resolved. The ends were cut back, 5 bases at V and 4 bases at J, with 18 bases in the middle. Germline V gene data show CDR1 as MDHEN and CDR2 as SYDVKM. This CDR3 is 16 amino acids long.

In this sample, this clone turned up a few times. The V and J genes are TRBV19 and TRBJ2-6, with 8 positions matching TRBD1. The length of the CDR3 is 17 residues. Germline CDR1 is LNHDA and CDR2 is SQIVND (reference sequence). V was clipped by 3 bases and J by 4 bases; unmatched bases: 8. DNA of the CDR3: TGTGCCAGTAGTATCGGACAGGGATCACCCGGGGCCAACGTCCTGACTTTC. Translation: CASSIGQGSPGANVLTF.